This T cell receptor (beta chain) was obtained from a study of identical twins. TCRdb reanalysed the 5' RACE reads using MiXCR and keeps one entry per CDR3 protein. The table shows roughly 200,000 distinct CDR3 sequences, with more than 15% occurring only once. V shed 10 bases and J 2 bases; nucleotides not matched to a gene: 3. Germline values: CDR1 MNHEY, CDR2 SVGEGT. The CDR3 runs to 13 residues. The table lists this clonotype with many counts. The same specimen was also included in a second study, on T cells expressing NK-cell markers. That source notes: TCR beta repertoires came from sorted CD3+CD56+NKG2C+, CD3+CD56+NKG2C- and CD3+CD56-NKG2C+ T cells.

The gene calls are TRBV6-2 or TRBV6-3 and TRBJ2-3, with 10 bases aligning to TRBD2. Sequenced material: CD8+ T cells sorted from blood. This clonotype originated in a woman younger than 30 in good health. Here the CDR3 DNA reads TGTGCCATCGGACTAGCGGTCACAGATACGCAGTATTTT. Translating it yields CAIGLAVTDTQYF.